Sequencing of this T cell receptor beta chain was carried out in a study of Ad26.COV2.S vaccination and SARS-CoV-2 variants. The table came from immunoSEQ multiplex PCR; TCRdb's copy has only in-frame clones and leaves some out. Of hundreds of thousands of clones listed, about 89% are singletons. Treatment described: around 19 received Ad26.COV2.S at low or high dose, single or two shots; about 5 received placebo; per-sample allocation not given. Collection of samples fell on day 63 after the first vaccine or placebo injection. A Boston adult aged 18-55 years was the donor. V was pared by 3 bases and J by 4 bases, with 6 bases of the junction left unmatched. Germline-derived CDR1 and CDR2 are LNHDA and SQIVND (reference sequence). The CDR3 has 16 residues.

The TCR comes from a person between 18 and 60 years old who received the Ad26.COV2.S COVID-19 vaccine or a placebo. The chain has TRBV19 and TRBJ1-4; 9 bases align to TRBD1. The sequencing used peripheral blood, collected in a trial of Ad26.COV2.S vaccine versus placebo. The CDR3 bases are TGTGCCAGTAGTATCGGGACAGGGCGTAGTAATGAAAAACTGTTTTTT. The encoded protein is CASSIGTGRSNEKLFF.